This T cell receptor (beta chain) was sequenced during a study of neurological immune-mediated disorders. This clonotype was counted ten times or more. Healthy controls were blood bank volunteers in Maryland, USA. The sorted libraries took 1 million CD4+ or CD8+ T cells. Germline CDR1 is SGHRS and CDR2 is YFSETQ. With 3 bases removed from V and 0 bases from J, the gap between germline ends came to 13 bases. This CDR3 has 16 residues. TCRdb recomputed calls from the 5' RACE reads with MiXCR, one row per CDR3 protein. The sample carries 40,000 to 45,000 distinct CDR3 sequences, about 6% recorded once. The chain couples TRBV5-1 to TRBJ1-3; D perhaps matches TRBD1 (6 bases). Sequenced: CD4+ T cells from blood. The receptor was isolated from a woman in her thirties or forties in good health. DNA for the CDR3: TGCGCCAGCAGCTCTTCGGGACAACTCTCTGGAAACACCATATATTTT. Amino acids: CASSSSGQLSGNTIYF.